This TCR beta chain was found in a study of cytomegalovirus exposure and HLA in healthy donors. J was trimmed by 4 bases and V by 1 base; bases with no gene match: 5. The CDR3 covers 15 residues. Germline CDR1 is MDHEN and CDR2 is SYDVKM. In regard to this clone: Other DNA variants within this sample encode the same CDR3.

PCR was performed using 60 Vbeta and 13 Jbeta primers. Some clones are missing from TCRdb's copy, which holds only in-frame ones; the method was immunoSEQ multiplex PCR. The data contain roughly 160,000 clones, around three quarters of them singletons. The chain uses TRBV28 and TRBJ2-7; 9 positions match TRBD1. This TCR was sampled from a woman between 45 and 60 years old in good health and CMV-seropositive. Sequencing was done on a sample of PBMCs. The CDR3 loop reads CASSLSPGTGYEQYF. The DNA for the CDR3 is TGTGCCAGCAGTTTATCTCCCGGGACAGGGTACGAGCAGTACTTC.